This entry concerns a single T cell receptor (beta chain). This clone came up once. There is no known antigen for this receptor. There are no base qualities to consult, and no much larger clone falls within one base. The library was generated by the immunoSEQ multiplex PCR assay. In its TCRdb copy, this immuneACCESS table keeps in-frame sequences only and misses some clones. Where compared with another copy, unresolved V genes explain less than half of these, and the others have no known cause. The sample table lists about 120,000 clones, around 90% of them with a count of one. Together, the top ten hold 5.5% to 7% of the sample. The data were obtained in a study of radiotherapy plus CTLA-4 blockade in lung cancer listed by TCRdb under 2018. Some background on the complete study: Among the enrolled patients, around 17% had an objective response, and about 30% reached disease control. What the work shows at the level of the full study, not this receptor alone: After treatment with radiotherapy and ipilimumab, TCR clones that originated in tumors expanded in peripheral blood. Early dynamic changes in blood T cell clones, together with increased serum interferon-beta after radiation, were reported as the strongest predictors of response.

The study evaluated CTLA-4 blockade (ipilimumab) given together with focal radiation therapy in patients who had chemo-refractory metastatic non-small-cell lung cancer. The sequences come from peripheral blood, collected from a patient treated with radiotherapy plus ipilimumab. This TCR was recovered from a human donor with non-small cell lung cancer that progressed on radiotherapy plus ipilimumab.

Here the CDR3 is given as CASSSPGTGGFHSGNTIYF. The nucleotides read TGTGCCAGCAGCTCCCCCGGAACAGGGGGCTTCCACTCTGGAAACACCATATATTTT. Recombination joined TRBV11-1 with TRBJ1-3; TRBD1 lines up with 9 middle nucleotides. Via the germline V gene (reference sequence), CDR1 is SGHAT and CDR2 FQDESV. At the junction V is shortened by 4 bases and J by 0 bases; bases outside the gene matches: 13. The CDR3 runs 19 residues from the cysteine to the phenylalanine. The sequence is cut down to CDR3 DNA, 57 bases in frame from base 1.